Below, 7 T cell receptor beta chains from the same sample are listed, as sequenced in a study of blood T cell repertoires in COVID-19. TCRdb keeps only in-frame clones here, not all; method: immunoSEQ multiplex PCR. The sample records hundreds of thousands of clones, approximately 87% being singletons. Sequenced: peripheral blood. The receptors shown here come from a woman aged 55-70 years with COVID-19, enrolled during active disease.

This sequence joins TRBV5-1 and TRBJ1-2, with D possibly TRBD1 on 5 matching bases. V was shortened by 0 bases and J by 5 bases, with 11 bases between the two germline ends. Germline V lookup: CDR1 SGHRS, CDR2 YFSETQ. This CDR3 region has 14 residues. Here the CDR3 DNA reads TGCGCCAGCAGCTTGGAATCCGGGGGTTATGGCTACACCTTC. Translation gives CASSLESGGYGYTF.

This clone occurred a few times. CDR3 loop: CASSLRELYEQYF. CDR3 sequence (DNA): TGTGCCAGCAGTTTACGGGAGCTCTACGAGCAGTACTTC. The chain carries TRBV28 and TRBJ2-7; TRBD2 is a possible D gene (6 bases). Germline CDR1 reads MDHEN; CDR2 reads SYDVKM. Trimming took 2 bases from V and 3 from J, leaving 8 bases between them. This CDR3 is built from 13 residues.

The table lists this clone with a count of one. The chain links TRBV3-1 (or the pseudogene TRBV3-2) to TRBJ1-1, with 8 bases identical to TRBD1. V lost 4 bases and J lost 5; bases outside the gene matches: 12. The germline gives CDR1 LGHDT, CDR2 YNNKEL (reference sequence). This CDR3 contains 16 residues. CDR3: CASSPDRQGILTEAFF. The CDR3 DNA sequence: TGTGCCAGCAGCCCGGACCGACAGGGGATCTTAACTGAAGCTTTCTTT.

The chain uses TRBV5-1 and TRBJ1-3; 8 bases are a match to TRBD1. The CDR3 extends over 14 amino acids. The V gene end was trimmed by 6 bases and the J gene end by 4 bases; junction bases not matched to a gene: 6. CDR1 and CDR2 from the germline V gene are SGHRS and YFSETQ. CDR3 nucleotide sequence: TGCGCCAGCAAGACAGGGGCAGGGGGAAACACCATATATTTT. It translates to CASKTGAGGNTIYF.

The chain combines TRBV12-1 with TRBJ1-5; no check of the table's D call, TRBD1, against the DNA was made. TRBV12-1 is a recognized pseudogene. This CDR3 is 19 amino acids long. The CDR3 loop reads CASSFEVSDSRNSNQPQHF. As DNA, the CDR3 is TGTGCCAGCAGCTTTGAGGTATCGGACAGCCGGAATAGCAATCAGCCCCAGCATTTT.

V is TRBV6-1 and J is TRBJ2-7, with TRBD1 identical over 7 bases. Germline V gene lookup returns CDR1 MNHNS and CDR2 SASEGT. V shed 1 base, J shed 3 bases, and the junction held 3 bases outside the gene matches. This CDR3 contains 14 residues. Here the CDR3 reads CASSEGGGVYEQYF. The DNA of the CDR3 is TGTGCCAGCAGTGAAGGAGGGGGCGTCTACGAGCAGTACTTC.

The gene calls are TRBV2 and TRBJ2-3; D is undetermined. The CDR3 covers 14 residues. V was clipped by 6 bases and J by 2 bases, with 12 bases between them. CDR1 SNHLY and CDR2 FYNNEI come from the germline V gene. The CDR3 here is CASRSSDFTDTQYF. The CDR3 DNA sequence: TGTGCCAGCAGGAGTTCTGACTTCACAGATACGCAGTATTTT.